The next 8 T cell receptor beta chains were all read from a single sample in a study of Graves' ophthalmopathy and Graves' hyperthyroidism (dated by TCRdb to 2016 to 2019). Instrument used: Illumina HiSeq 2000. For repertoire sequencing, the TCR beta CDR3 regions were amplified from RNA transcripts. The first round of RT-PCR was done with HTBI primers and the Qiagen OneStep RT-PCR kit, and was followed by a second round of multiplex PCR, then size selection and purification. In TCRdb, the public reads were trimmed at Q25 with fastp and aligned with MiXCR, with productive beta chains retained. Identical CDR3 proteins give one entry, which carries the most common genes and DNA. Counted in this sample were 20,000 to 30,000 distinct CDR3 sequences; 48% of them appeared once. The ten biggest clones cover 5% to 8.5% of the sample. Sequencing was done on a sample of peripheral blood. Receptors were obtained from an adult woman with stable Graves' hyperthyroidism.

V gene TRBV29-1 combines with J gene TRBJ1-6; 8 nucleotides align to TRBD1. This CDR3 is 13 amino acids long. Trimming at V came to 6 bases and at J to 10 bases, leaving 8 bases not matched to a gene. Germline CDR1 reads SQVTM; CDR2 reads ANQGSEA. CDR3 sequence (DNA): TGCAGCGTCGGACAGGGAGCGGGCTCACCCCTCCACTTT. This translates into CSVGQGAGSPLHF.

The V gene is TRBV20-1, the J gene TRBJ2-5; 10 bases agree with TRBD1. TRBJ2-1 explains the end of the DNA better; the J call may be wrong. Germline V lookup: CDR1 DFQATT, CDR2 SNEGSKA (reference sequence). The CDR3 totals 13 residues. This CDR3 reads CSARDRGSSEQFF. DNA for the CDR3: TGCAGTGCTAGGGACAGGGGGTCCAGTGAGCAGTTCTTC.

This clonotype is judged medium-sized. This chain joins TRBV19 and TRBJ2-1; 9 bases are shared with TRBD1. This CDR3 comprises 14 residues. Unmatched junction bases numbered 6, after V lost 3 bases and J lost 9 bases. CDR1 is LNHDA, CDR2 SQIVND, per germline (reference sequence). In DNA, the CDR3 is TGTGCCAGTAGTATGGGACAGGGCCACAGTGAGCAGTTCTTC. This sequence encodes CASSMGQGHSEQFF.

The sample holds many counts of this clonotype. V gene TRBV5-8 combines with J gene TRBJ2-6; D is uncertain. Trimming left V 4 bases short and J 2 bases short, with 10 bases between. Germline V CDR1 and CDR2: SGHTS, YDEGEE. The CDR3 spans 15 residues. CDR3 in amino acids: CASSPQSAGANVLTF. The CDR3 DNA reads as TGTGCCAGCAGCCCCCAAAGCGCTGGGGCCAACGTCCTGACTTTC.

The chain couples TRBV27 to TRBJ2-7; the D gene is possibly TRBD2 (7 bases). CDR1 MNHEY and CDR2 SMNVEV come from the germline V gene (reference sequence). Trimming left V 5 bases short and J 6 bases short, with 11 bases between. CDR3 length equals 12 residues. The CDR3 bases are TGTGCCAGCAGTCCCGGGGGGCCCGAGCAGTACTTC. Its translation: CASSPGGPEQYF.

CDR3 DNA: TGCAGTGCTCTCCCCACATGGGCAGGAAACACCATATATTTT. Translating it yields CSALPTWAGNTIYF. The chain employs TRBV20-1 and TRBJ1-3; D is ambiguous. With 5 bases removed from V and 4 bases from J, the gap between germline ends came to 15 bases. Germline V gene sequence: CDR1 DFQATT, CDR2 SNEGSKA (reference sequence). This CDR3 comprises 14 residues.

This sequence joins TRBV7-2 and TRBJ1-5, with 9 bases fitting TRBD1. CDR1 and CDR2 from the germline V gene are SGHTA and FQGNSA. The trim removed 5 bases at V and 3 bases at J, leaving 11 bases unmatched. The CDR3 contains 17 residues. The CDR3 loop reads CASSNSGTGKYNQPQHF. CDR3 in DNA: TGTGCCAGCAGCAATTCCGGGACAGGGAAATACAATCAGCCCCAGCATTTT.

A note on this clonotype: Germline and junction disagree at one end, which may indicate a read error. The V and J genes are TRBV2 and TRBJ2-3; no reliable D call. Germline CDR1 and CDR2: SNHLY and FYNNEI. This CDR3 is built from 14 residues. The CDR3 DNA follows: TGTGCCAGCAGTGATTTGTTGTCAAGCAGCACGCTGTATTTT. This codes for CASSDLLSSSTLYF.